Each of the 30 T cell receptor beta chains below was sequenced from the same sample in a study of technical replicates of blood from a handful of donors. Profiled with immunoSEQ multiplex PCR; TCRdb holds only in-frame clones, not every one. The sample gives 85,000 to 100,000 clones, roughly 96% of which show up once; 0.2% to 0.25% is in the top ten. The sample taken for sequencing was T cells isolated from PBMCs. These receptors all stem from a human donor in good health.

The V and J genes are TRBV7-9 and TRBJ1-2; weak D call: TRBD1 (6 bases). V was shortened by 3 bases and J by 8 bases, with 13 bases between the two germline ends. CDR1 is SEHNR, CDR2 FQNEAQ, per germline (reference sequence). This CDR3 contains 13 residues. As DNA, the CDR3 is TGTGCCAGCAGCTTTGGACAGTGGGAGGGCTACACCTTC. Translating it yields CASSFGQWEGYTF.

The J gene is TRBJ2-5, the V gene TRBV30, with 7 bases fitting TRBD1. CDR1 and CDR2 (germline): GTSNPN, SVGIG (reference sequence). CDR3 length: 13 amino acids. The V segment lost 1 base and the J segment 5 bases; nucleotides outside the gene matches: 4. CDR3 sequence reads: CAWSDNRGETQYF. Here the CDR3 DNA reads TGTGCCTGGAGTGATAACAGGGGCGAGACCCAGTACTTC.

This sequence joins TRBV19 and TRBJ1-1; D remains unclear. V was cut by 4 bases and J by 1 base, with 7 bases left in between. Per the germline V gene, CDR1 is LNHDA and CDR2 is SQIVND (reference sequence). The length of the CDR3 is 13 residues. This CDR3 is CASSTQENTEAFF. CDR3 DNA sequence: TGTGCCAGTAGTACCCAGGAGAACACTGAAGCTTTCTTT.

V gene TRBV28 combines with J gene TRBJ2-3; D not resolved. The V end lost 3 bases, the J end lost 3 bases, and 10 bases lay between the germline ends. There are 14 residues in the CDR3. Per germline, CDR1 MDHEN and CDR2 SYDVKM. The CDR3 DNA follows: TGTGCCAGCAGTTTCCTTTCGGGTACAGATACGCAGTATTTT. Translation gives CASSFLSGTDTQYF.

The chain links TRBV25-1 to TRBJ2-2; TRBD1 aligns across 11 bases. In germline, CDR1 is MGHDK, CDR2 SYGVNS. V lost 6 bases, J lost 6 bases, and 6 bases stayed unmatched. The CDR3 is 15 amino acids. CDR3: CASSARDRGSGELFF. DNA of the CDR3: TGTGCCAGCAGCGCCCGGGACAGGGGGTCCGGGGAGCTGTTTTTT. The full variable domain, with the rest looked up from reference TRBV25-1 and TRBJ2-2, is EADIYQTPRYLVIGTGKKITLECSQTMGHDKMYWYQQDPGMELHLIHYSYGVNSTEKGDLSSESTVSRIRTEHFPLTLESARPSHTSQYLCASSARDRGSGELFFGEGSRLTVL.

This chain connects TRBV2 to TRBJ2-3, with 8 positions matching TRBD2. The V and J ends lost 4 bases and 0 bases, in that order; junction bases with no gene match: 3. The CDR3 is 15 residues long. Germline V lookup: CDR1 SNHLY, CDR2 FYNNEI. The CDR3: CASSGKRGSTDTQYF. As DNA, the CDR3 is TGTGCCAGCAGTGGAAAGCGGGGGAGCACAGATACGCAGTATTTT.

The gene calls are TRBV19 and TRBJ2-1; 9 nucleotides agree with TRBD1. Trimming cost V 7 bases and J 7 bases; bases outside gene matches: 11. The CDR3 has 15 amino acids. Germline-derived CDR1 and CDR2 are LNHDA and SQIVND (reference sequence). CDR3 in amino acids: CASTRWGTGKNEQFF. The CDR3 DNA follows: TGTGCCAGTACTAGGTGGGGGACAGGGAAAAATGAGCAGTTCTTC.

V and J are TRBV11-2 and TRBJ2-7; TRBD2 agrees at 11 bases. CDR3 size: 17 residues. The V segment lost 3 bases and the J segment 2 bases; nucleotides outside the gene matches: 9. CDR1 is SGHAT and CDR2 is FQNNGV in the germline V gene. The chain's CDR3 is CASSFGAGTSGTYEQYF. In DNA form, the CDR3 reads TGTGCCAGCAGCTTCGGGGCCGGGACTAGCGGAACCTACGAGCAGTACTTC.

The CDR3 loop reads CASTPGQGYEQYF. In DNA form, the CDR3 reads TGTGCCAGTACGCCGGGACAGGGGTACGAGCAGTACTTC. The rearrangement uses TRBV19 and TRBJ2-7, with TRBD1 matching over 10 bases. Germline V lookup: CDR1 LNHDA, CDR2 SQIVND (reference sequence). The V segment lost 7 bases and the J segment 4 bases; nucleotides outside the gene matches: 4. The CDR3 is made up of 13 amino acids.

Concerning this clone itself: Compared with germline, one end of the junction differs, possibly owing to a read error. The J gene is TRBJ1-2, the V gene TRBV4-1, with 8 bases fitting TRBD1. Germline values: CDR1 MGHRA, CDR2 YSYEKL. CDR3 length: 15 amino acids. CDR3 in amino acids: CASSQRITGGSVHLF. CDR3 DNA: TGCGCCAGCAGCCAGAGAATAACAGGGGGGTCAGTACACCTCTTC.

The chain links TRBV5-1 to TRBJ1-5, with unresolved D. Trimming took 4 bases from V and 4 from J, leaving 9 bases between them. This CDR3 spans 13 amino acids. Germline V gene data show CDR1 as SGHRS and CDR2 as YFSETQ. CDR3 nucleotide sequence: TGCGCCAGCAGCGCGACGGGGAATCAGCCCCAGCATTTT. It specifies CASSATGNQPQHF. Together with reference TRBV5-1 and TRBJ1-5, the CDR3 gives the full variable domain: KAGVTQTPRYLIKTRGQQVTLSCSPISGHRSVSWYQQTPGQGLQFLFEYFSETQRNKGNFPGRFSGRQFSNSRSEMNVSTLELGDSALYLCASSATGNQPQHFGDGTRLSIL.

The CDR3 reads CASSLWESSYNEQFF. In nucleotides, the CDR3 is TGTGCCAGCAGTTTATGGGAGAGCTCCTACAATGAGCAGTTCTTC. The V call is TRBV28, the J call TRBJ2-1; no clear D gene. This CDR3 has 15 residues. Trimming cost V 0 bases and J 0 bases, with 6 bases left between them. Germline V gene lookup returns CDR1 MDHEN and CDR2 SYDVKM.

The chain combines TRBV6-1 with TRBJ1-4; no firm D call. Trimming left V 4 bases short and J 0 bases short, with 15 bases between. Germline V gene sequence: CDR1 MNHNS, CDR2 SASEGT. There are 17 residues in the CDR3. CDR3 region: CASSAQPHSATNEKLFF. CDR3 nucleotide sequence: TGTGCCAGCAGTGCTCAACCCCACAGTGCAACTAATGAAAAACTGTTTTTT.

The genes are TRBV7-9 and TRBJ2-3, with D hard to call. CDR1 is SEHNR and CDR2 is FQNEAQ in the germline V gene (reference sequence). The CDR3 totals 13 residues. V dropped 2 bases and J dropped 0 bases, with 3 bases sitting between them. CDR3 in amino acids: CASSLPSTDTQYF. Written as DNA, the CDR3 is TGTGCCAGCAGCTTACCTAGCACAGATACGCAGTATTTT.

The chain uses TRBV5-1 and TRBJ2-7; 9 bases align to TRBD1. V lost 4 bases, J lost 3 bases, and 11 bases stayed unmatched. CDR3 length: 16 amino acids. Germline V CDR1 and CDR2: SGHRS, YFSETQ. The CDR3 region is CASSEPPGQGGYEQYF. Written as DNA, the CDR3 is TGCGCCAGCAGCGAACCTCCGGGACAGGGAGGCTACGAGCAGTACTTC.

V is TRBV19 and J is TRBJ2-1, with 12 bases lining up with TRBD1. With V trimmed by 5 bases and J by 3 bases, 5 bases remained unmatched. This CDR3 is built from 16 residues. Germline loops: CDR1 LNHDA, CDR2 SQIVND (reference sequence). CDR3 loop: CASSSGTGGNYNEQFF. In DNA form, the CDR3 reads TGTGCCAGTAGTTCCGGGACAGGGGGCAACTACAATGAGCAGTTCTTC.

The rearrangement links TRBV29-1 to TRBJ2-7, with D possibly matching TRBD2 (5 bases). The CDR3 runs to 17 residues. Germline loops: CDR1 SQVTM, CDR2 ANQGSEA. The germline V and J ends were trimmed by 7 bases and 4 bases, with 29 bases remaining between them. The CDR3 DNA is TGCAGCGCGACGCGGCGGGCCCGGGTGGGAAAGTTATACGAGCAGTACTTC. Amino acid sequence: CSATRRARVGKLYEQYF.

The gene calls are TRBV13 and TRBJ1-2, with TRBD1 matching 9 bases. The germline V gene has CDR1 PRHDT and CDR2 FYEKMQ (reference sequence). The CDR3 has 16 amino acids. J gave up 4 bases and V 4 bases, and 10 bases lay outside the gene matches. CDR3 loop: CASSSGQGVVSYGYTF. CDR3 coding DNA: TGTGCCAGCAGCTCGGGACAGGGAGTAGTAAGCTATGGCTACACCTTC.

This clone was seen more than once but under ten times. The gene calls are TRBV27 and TRBJ2-7; D is unclear. The CDR3 totals 11 residues. V gave up 4 bases and J gave up 1 base, with 2 bases separating them. Germline V lookup: CDR1 MNHEY, CDR2 SMNVEV (reference sequence). The DNA for the CDR3 is TGTGCCAGCAGTTCGTCCTACGAGCAGTACTTC. Translation gives CASSSSYEQYF.

The chain is built from TRBV28 and TRBJ2-3; possible D gene TRBD2, 6 bases. Germline-derived CDR1 and CDR2 are MDHEN and SYDVKM. The CDR3 is 18 residues long. V was shortened by 6 bases and J by 2 bases, with 24 bases between the two germline ends. The CDR3 spells CASSTTGGYSLNTDTQYF. The DNA of the CDR3 is TGTGCCAGCAGCACCACTGGGGGGTACAGTCTAAACACAGATACGCAGTATTTT.

This clone was seen just once. This chain links TRBV1 with TRBJ1-5. TRBV1 counts as a pseudogene. The CDR3 runs to 17 residues. CDR3 nucleotides: TGCACCAGCAGCCATCCCTTCGAGGGCCTAAGCAATCAGCCCCAGCATTTT. It encodes CTSSHPFEGLSNQPQHF.

The CDR3 region has the DNA TGTGCCAGCATGTGGGGCAGCAATCAGCCCCAGCATTTT. As protein: CASMWGSNQPQHF. V usage is TRBV6-1 and J usage is TRBJ1-5; D might be TRBD1 (5 bases). Deletions cut 7 bases from V and 1 base from J, with 8 bases between. The length of the CDR3 is 13 residues. The V gene's germline CDR1 is MNHNS and CDR2 SASEGT.

This clone was seen a single time. The V call is TRBV5-1, the J call TRBJ2-3; 12 bases agree with TRBD1. J lost 6 bases, V lost 2 bases, and 7 bases had no gene match. This CDR3 is built from 16 residues. Per germline, CDR1 SGHRS and CDR2 YFSETQ. In DNA form, the CDR3 reads TGCGCCAGCAGCTTTCCGGGACAGGGGGCCAGGGATACGCAGTATTTT. Translation gives CASSFPGQGARDTQYF.

CDR3 protein: CASSLDREETQYF. The CDR3 bases are TGTGCCAGCAGCCTGGACAGGGAAGAGACCCAGTACTTC. The chain recombines TRBV7-7 with TRBJ2-5; 8 bases line up with TRBD1. Germline V gives CDR1 SSHAT, CDR2 FNYEAQ (reference sequence). The CDR3 totals 13 residues. Unmatched junction bases numbered 2, after V lost 5 bases and J lost 3 bases.

J is TRBJ1-2 and V is TRBV7-9; tentatively, D is TRBD1 (6 bases). CDR3 length equals 16 residues. Trimming pared 1 base from V and 3 bases from J, leaving 15 bases between. Looked up from germline, CDR1 is SEHNR and CDR2 is FQNEAQ (reference sequence). CDR3 sequence reads: CASSLGLWGRDYGYTF. The DNA of the CDR3 is TGTGCCAGCAGCTTAGGGCTTTGGGGGCGCGACTATGGCTACACCTTC. Drawing the rest from reference TRBV7-9 and TRBJ1-2, the complete variable domain is DTGVSQNPRHKITKRGQNVTFRCDPISEHNRLYWYRQTLGQGPEFLTYFQNEAQLEKSRLLSDRFSAERPKGSFSTLEIQRTEQGDSAMYLCASSLGLWGRDYGYTFGSGTRLTVV.

This clone turned up a few times. In DNA, the CDR3 is TGTGCCATCAGTGTGGATCCGGGAGACTATGGCTACACCTTC. Translated: CAISVDPGDYGYTF. The gene calls are TRBV10-3 and TRBJ1-2; no definite D call. CDR1 and CDR2 (germline): ENHRY, SYGVKD. This CDR3 is 14 amino acids long. Trimming shortened V by 4 bases and J by 3 bases, and 12 bases separated the two germline ends.

This chain uses TRBV9 with TRBJ2-5; D gene ambiguous. Germline CDR1 and CDR2: SGDLS and YYNGEE. The length of the CDR3 is 14 residues. Trimming stripped 0 bases from V and 1 base from J, with 7 bases between. CDR3 sequence: CASSVGRSQETQYF. DNA of the CDR3: TGTGCCAGCAGCGTAGGGCGGTCCCAAGAGACCCAGTACTTC.

The chain employs TRBV9 and TRBJ2-5; D is possibly TRBD1 (6 bases). Germline CDR1 is SGDLS and CDR2 is YYNGEE. The V gene lost 4 bases and the J gene lost 5 bases, with 21 bases spanning the gap. This CDR3 is 16 amino acids long. CDR3: CASSPRLTTGGETQYF. DNA of the CDR3: TGTGCCAGCAGCCCCCGCTTGACCACTGGGGGCGAGACCCAGTACTTC.

The chain combines TRBV27 with TRBJ1-4; TRBD1 might be the D (6 bases). Germline loops: CDR1 MNHEY, CDR2 SMNVEV (reference sequence). The CDR3 is made up of 15 amino acids. V was pared by 4 bases and J by 8 bases, with 17 bases between. In DNA, the CDR3 is TGTGCCAGCAGTTATACCCGGGACACCGGAGAAAAACTGTTTTTT. Amino acid sequence: CASSYTRDTGEKLFF.

This rearrangement joins TRBV19 to TRBJ1-4, with 8 bases matching TRBD1. The CDR3 loop spans 14 amino acids. Losses at the gene ends were 5 bases for V and 8 bases for J; bases not matched to a gene: 7. Germline lookup yields CDR1 LNHDA and CDR2 SQIVND (reference sequence). For the CDR3, the DNA is TGTGCCAGTAGTCACGGACAGGGTCGCGAAAAACTGTTTTTT. The encoded protein is CASSHGQGREKLFF.